These T cell receptor beta chains were read from a single sample in a study of shared clonotypes between healthy human individuals. The repertoire was sequenced with immunoSEQ multiplex PCR; TCRdb's copy has only in-frame clones and lacks some. This sample carries some 2 million clones, about 95% of them seen once, and the ten largest clones take 0.9% to 1.4%. The specimen was naive CD8+ T cells sorted from blood. These receptors all come from a man in his late teens or twenties in good health. CDR3s include the opening cysteine and the closing phenylalanine or tryptophan. The order of the fields is clone size, J gene, V gene, D gene, CDR3 protein, CDR3 DNA. D genes are given only for firm matches. Size tells how often a clone was seen (once, few, many) or the class of an expanded clone, and some rows leave it out.

size: -
J: TRBJ2-2
V: TRBV27
D: -
CDR3: CASHRDGELFF
DNA: TGTGCCAGCCACCGGGACGGGGAGCTGTTTTTT

size: -
J: TRBJ2-7
V: TRBV18
D: TRBD1
CDR3: CASSHQDRVSYEQYF
DNA: TGTGCCAGCTCGCACCAAGACAGGGTCTCCTACGAGCAGTACTTC

size: -
J: TRBJ1-2
V: TRBV14
D: TRBD1
CDR3: CASSPIQGGNYGYTF
DNA: TGTGCCAGCAGTCCCATACAGGGGGGGAACTATGGCTACACCTTC

size: -
J: TRBJ2-3
V: TRBV7-8
D: -
CDR3: CASSPPSVSTQYF
DNA: TGTGCCAGCAGCCCGCCTTCGGTCTCGACGCAGTATTTT

size: -
J: TRBJ2-3
V: TRBV6-4
D: -
CDR3: CASSDSPGADTQYF
DNA: TGTGCCAGCAGTGACTCCCCCGGTGCAGATACGCAGTATTTT

size: -
J: TRBJ2-3
V: TRBV2
D: TRBD2
CDR3: CASRRAGISTDTQYF
DNA: TGTGCCAGCAGACGAGCGGGGATAAGCACAGATACGCAGTATTTT

size: -
J: TRBJ1-1
V: TRBV7-8
D: -
CDR3: CASSPGVGDKRRTEAFF
DNA: TGTGCCAGCAGCCCGGGTGTAGGGGACAAACGGAGGACTGAAGCTTTCTTT

size: -
J: TRBJ2-1
V: TRBV28
D: TRBD1
CDR3: CASSSGTGGYEQFF
DNA: TGTGCCAGCAGTAGCGGGACAGGGGGCTATGAGCAGTTCTTC

size: -
J: TRBJ2-7
V: TRBV4-2
D: TRBD2
CDR3: CASSPTSGTYEQYF
DNA: TGTGCCAGCAGCCCGACTAGCGGGACCTACGAGCAGTACTTC

size: -
J: TRBJ1-1
V: TRBV9
D: -
CDR3: CASSPETEAFF
DNA: TGTGCCAGCAGCCCCGAGACTGAAGCTTTCTTT

size: -
J: TRBJ2-1
V: TRBV5-1
D: -
CDR3: CASSLLSEEQFF
DNA: TGCGCCAGCAGCTTGTTGTCCGAAGAGCAGTTCTTC

size: -
J: TRBJ1-6
V: TRBV7-9
D: -
CDR3: CASSLAAGFENSPLHF
DNA: TGTGCCAGCAGCTTAGCAGCAGGGTTCGAAAATTCACCCCTCCACTTT

size: once
J: TRBJ1-1
V: TRBV11-2
D: TRBD1
CDR3: CASSWGGTGALNTEAFF
DNA: TGTGCCAGCAGCTGGGGAGGGACAGGGGCCCTGAACACTGAAGCTTTCTTT

size: -
J: TRBJ2-7
V: TRBV5-6
D: TRBD1
CDR3: CASSLRTGFGDEQYF
DNA: TGTGCCAGCAGCTTGCGGACAGGGTTTGGTGACGAGCAGTACTTC

size: -
J: TRBJ2-7
V: TRBV4-1
D: -
CDR3: CASSQGLPYEQYF
DNA: TGCGCCAGCAGCCAAGGGCTGCCCTACGAGCAGTACTTC

size: -
J: TRBJ2-7
V: TRBV9
D: -
CDR3: CASSPEQRGWEQYF
DNA: TGTGCCAGCAGCCCAGAACAACGAGGGTGGGAGCAGTACTTC

size: -
J: TRBJ2-5
V: TRBV9
D: TRBD1
CDR3: CASSVGDRISQETQYF
DNA: TGTGCCAGCAGCGTAGGGGACAGAATCAGCCAAGAGACCCAGTACTTC

size: -
J: TRBJ1-1
V: TRBV19
D: -
CDR3: CASSIGPEGPNTEAFF
DNA: TGTGCCAGTAGTATAGGACCCGAGGGACCGAACACTGAAGCTTTCTTT

size: -
J: TRBJ2-7
V: TRBV10-3
D: TRBD2
CDR3: CAISATSGSYEQYF
DNA: TGTGCCATCAGTGCGACTAGCGGGAGCTACGAGCAGTACTTC

size: -
J: TRBJ2-3
V: TRBV7-9
D: -
CDR3: CASSLSWGGSTDTQYF
DNA: TGTGCCAGCAGCTTAAGTTGGGGCGGGAGCACAGATACGCAGTATTTT

size: -
J: TRBJ1-1
V: TRBV19
D: TRBD1
CDR3: CASSLGQGAGNTEAFF
DNA: TGTGCCAGTAGTCTCGGGCAGGGGGCAGGGAACACTGAAGCTTTCTTT

size: -
J: TRBJ2-3
V: TRBV18
D: TRBD2
CDR3: CASSPLGLAGEDTQYF
DNA: TGTGCCAGCTCACCACTGGGACTAGCGGGAGAAGATACGCAGTATTTT

size: -
J: TRBJ2-4
V: TRBV11-3
D: -
CDR3: CASSLGWPLNIQYF
DNA: TGTGCCAGCAGCTTAGGCTGGCCCTTAAACATTCAGTACTTC

size: -
J: TRBJ1-3
V: TRBV6-5
D: -
CDR3: CASSGGNTIYF
DNA: TGTGCCAGCTCCGGGGGAAACACCATATATTTT

size: -
J: TRBJ1-3
V: TRBV4-1
D: -
CDR3: CASSQIQGSGNTIYF
DNA: TGCGCCAGCAGCCAGATACAGGGCTCTGGAAACACCATATATTTT

size: once
J: TRBJ2-3
V: TRBV5-4
D: -
CDR3: CASSFRGGEDTQYF
DNA: TGTGCCAGCAGCTTTCGGGGCGGGGAAGATACGCAGTATTTT

size: -
J: TRBJ2-3
V: TRBV5-4
D: -
CDR3: CASSEITDTQYF
DNA: TGTGCCAGCAGCGAAATCACAGATACGCAGTATTTT

size: once
J: TRBJ1-5
V: TRBV12-1
D: -
CDR3: CASSRYLVTPGQVYSNQPQHF
DNA: TGTGCCAGCAGCAGATACCTCGTAACCCCGGGACAGGTATATAGCAATCAGCCCCAGCATTTT

size: -
J: TRBJ2-7
V: TRBV30
D: -
CDR3: CAWSRGGLREQYF
DNA: TGTGCCTGGAGTAGGGGGGGGCTGAGGGAGCAGTACTTC

size: -
J: TRBJ2-7
V: TRBV10-2
D: TRBD1
CDR3: CASSQGGSYEQYF
DNA: TGCGCCAGCTCACAGGGGGGTTCCTACGAGCAGTACTTC

size: -
J: TRBJ2-5
V: TRBV5-1
D: TRBD2
CDR3: CASSLALAGQETQYF
DNA: TGCGCCAGCAGCCTTGCCCTAGCGGGGCAAGAGACCCAGTACTTC

size: -
J: TRBJ1-1
V: TRBV27
D: -
CDR3: CASSLNGGETEAFF
DNA: TGTGCCAGCAGTTTAAACGGGGGAGAGACTGAAGCTTTCTTT

size: -
J: TRBJ2-1
V: TRBV4-3
D: TRBD2
CDR3: CASSQDQTGGPYNEQFF
DNA: TGCGCCAGCAGCCAAGATCAGACGGGAGGCCCCTACAATGAGCAGTTCTTC

size: -
J: TRBJ2-1
V: TRBV30
D: -
CDR3: CAWEGDGGIINEQFF
DNA: TGTGCCTGGGAGGGCGACGGGGGTATCATCAATGAGCAGTTCTTC

size: -
J: TRBJ2-7
V: TRBV5-4
D: -
CDR3: CASSLVAGDYEQYF
DNA: TGTGCCAGCAGCTTGGTAGCAGGAGACTACGAGCAGTACTTC

size: -
J: TRBJ1-1
V: TRBV5-1
D: -
CDR3: CASSLETSTEAFF
DNA: TGCGCCAGCAGCTTGGAAACTTCCACTGAAGCTTTCTTT

size: -
J: TRBJ2-7
V: TRBV5-6
D: -
CDR3: CASSLEGRASYEQYF
DNA: TGTGCCAGCAGCTTGGAGGGCAGGGCCTCCTACGAGCAGTACTTC

size: -
J: TRBJ2-7
V: TRBV5-4
D: -
CDR3: CASSLAAGEGYEQYF
DNA: TGTGCCAGCAGCTTGGCAGCGGGTGAGGGGTACGAGCAGTACTTC

size: once
J: TRBJ2-1
V: TRBV6-1
D: -
CDR3: CASSEMRGLDNEQFF
DNA: TGTGCCAGCAGTGAAATGAGGGGTCTCGACAATGAGCAGTTCTTC

size: -
J: TRBJ2-1
V: TRBV9
D: TRBD2
CDR3: CASSVWLADYNEQFF
DNA: TGTGCCAGCAGCGTATGGCTAGCGGATTACAATGAGCAGTTCTTC

size: -
J: TRBJ2-7
V: TRBV5-6
D: TRBD1
CDR3: CASSVDRAYEQYF
DNA: TGTGCCAGCAGCGTGGACAGGGCTTACGAGCAGTACTTC

size: -
J: TRBJ2-5
V: TRBV2
D: -
CDR3: CADGAASQETQYF
DNA: TGTGCGGACGGGGCGGCTAGCCAAGAGACCCAGTACTTC

size: -
J: TRBJ2-2
V: TRBV10-3
D: -
CDR3: CAISEANTGELFF
DNA: TGTGCCATCAGTGAGGCGAATACCGGGGAGCTGTTTTTT

size: -
J: TRBJ2-5
V: TRBV19
D: -
CDR3: CASSTQGLETQYF
DNA: TGTGCCAGTAGTACTCAGGGTTTAGAGACCCAGTACTTC

size: few
J: TRBJ2-3
V: TRBV4-1
D: -
CDR3: CASSETDTQYF
DNA: TGCGCCAGCAGTGAGACAGATACGCAGTATTTT

size: -
J: TRBJ2-5
V: TRBV15
D: TRBD2
CDR3: CATSTGLAAQETQYF
DNA: TGTGCCACCAGCACGGGACTAGCGGCCCAAGAGACCCAGTACTTC